These 32 T cell receptor beta chains came from one sample sequenced in a study of blood T cell repertoires in COVID-19. TCRdb's table, derived via immunoSEQ multiplex PCR, lists solely in-frame clones and lacks some. Of some 200,000 clones in the sample, 92% were seen once. Sequenced material: peripheral blood. All receptors come from a man aged 30 to 39 with acute or convalescent COVID-19.

The chain employs TRBV5-4 and TRBJ1-1; TRBD1 matches at 11 bases. Germline V gene sequence: CDR1 SGHNT, CDR2 YYREEE (reference sequence). After removal of 6 bases from V and 10 bases from J, the junction contained 14 bases not matched to a gene. This CDR3 is built from 15 residues. CDR3 in DNA: TGTGCCAGCAACTCGCCGGGACAGGGGGAGAGGGGAGCTTTCTTT. It translates to CASNSPGQGERGAFF. Filled out from reference TRBV5-4 and TRBJ1-1, the complete variable domain reads ETGVTQSPTHLIKTRGQQVTLRCSSQSGHNTVSWYQQALGQGPQFIFQYYREEENGRGNFPPRFSGLQFPNYSSELNVNALELDDSALYLCASNSPGQGERGAFFGQGTRLTVV.

The genes are TRBV19 and TRBJ1-1; tentatively, D is TRBD1 (6 bases). The V gene's germline CDR1 is LNHDA and CDR2 SQIVND (reference sequence). This CDR3 has 14 amino acids. The germline V and J ends were trimmed by 7 bases and 5 bases, with 17 bases remaining between them. In DNA, the CDR3 is TGTGCCAGTAAGCCCCAGGGGAGGGAGACTGAAGCTTTCTTT. Translation: CASKPQGRETEAFF.

This chain connects TRBV11-3 to TRBJ2-3; D call uncertain. The ends were cut back, 2 bases at V and 2 bases at J, with 11 bases in the middle. Germline V lookup: CDR1 SGHNT, CDR2 YENEEA. CDR3 length: 15 residues. The CDR3 bases are TGTGCCAGCAGCTTATCGAGCCGATACACAGATACGCAGTATTTT. This encodes CASSLSSRYTDTQYF.

The gene calls are TRBV11-2 and TRBJ2-1; 12 bases are a match to TRBD1. V was pared by 3 bases and J by 9 bases, with 6 bases of the junction left unmatched. Germline V CDR1 and CDR2: SGHAT, FQNNGV. The CDR3 runs to 15 residues. The CDR3 DNA follows: TGTGCCAGCAGCTTGGGACAGGGGGCGTATACTGAGCAGTTCTTC. Translation gives CASSLGQGAYTEQFF.

About this clone: The same CDR3 arises from other DNA sequences in this sample as well. The V call is TRBV12-3 or TRBV12-4, the J call TRBJ2-1, with 10 bases aligning to TRBD1. The trim removed 3 bases at V and 7 bases at J, leaving 0 bases unmatched. The CDR3 length is 13 residues. The CDR3: CASSLGQGNEQFF. The CDR3 nucleotides read TGTGCCAGCAGTTTGGGACAGGGGAATGAGCAGTTCTTC.

This rearrangement joins TRBV7-9 to TRBJ1-1; the D is unclear. Trimming took 3 bases from V and 0 from J, leaving 8 bases between them. CDR3 length: 14 residues. Per germline, CDR1 SEHNR and CDR2 FQNEAQ (reference sequence). The CDR3 DNA reads TGTGCCAGCAGCTTTTTTAGTGTGAACACTGAAGCTTTCTTT. Protein product: CASSFFSVNTEAFF.

This CDR3 is CASSQGGVGEQFF. DNA for the CDR3: TGTGCCAGCAGCCAAGGCGGGGTTGGCGAGCAGTTCTTC. The gene calls are TRBV3-1 (or the pseudogene TRBV3-2) and TRBJ2-1; D may be TRBD2 (6 bases). The V end was cut by 1 base, the J end by 10 bases, with 11 bases between. Germline CDR1 and CDR2: LGHDT and YNNKEL (reference sequence). The CDR3 is 13 amino acids.

This sequence joins TRBV3-1 (or the pseudogene TRBV3-2) and TRBJ2-3, with D possibly matching TRBD1 (5 bases). The germline V gene encodes CDR1 LGHDT and CDR2 YNNKEL (reference sequence). The length of the CDR3 is 13 residues. Trimming removed 4 bases from V and 8 bases from J, with 13 bases in between. The CDR3: CASSRSGFGTQYF. CDR3 DNA sequence: TGTGCCAGCAGCCGGTCAGGGTTCGGTACGCAGTATTTT.

The chain couples TRBV4-1 to TRBJ2-3, with TRBD2 matching 8 bases. The CDR3 covers 18 residues. CDR1 and CDR2 (germline): MGHRA, YSYEKL. V lost 0 bases and J lost 2; bases outside the gene matches: 10. The CDR3 DNA is TGCGCCAGCAGCCAAGAACGTTTGAGTAGCGGGAACACAGATACGCAGTATTTT. It specifies CASSQERLSSGNTDTQYF.

The chain is built from TRBV28 and TRBJ2-7; D is perhaps TRBD1 (6 bases). V dropped 6 bases and J dropped 0 bases, with 12 bases sitting between them. Germline loops: CDR1 MDHEN, CDR2 SYDVKM. This CDR3 has 14 residues. CDR3 residues: CASSLTGFSYEQYF. In DNA form, the CDR3 reads TGTGCCAGCAGCCTCACAGGGTTCTCCTACGAGCAGTACTTC.

The chain couples TRBV9 to TRBJ1-1; D not certain. The germline CDR1 and CDR2 sequences are SGDLS and YYNGEE. Trimming took 0 bases from V and 4 from J, leaving 13 bases between them. The CDR3 has 15 residues. The CDR3 sequence is CASSVAGRAGTEAFF. The CDR3 DNA reads TGTGCCAGCAGCGTAGCGGGGAGGGCCGGCACTGAAGCTTTCTTT.

The chain recombines TRBV19 with TRBJ2-2; 8 bases are a match to TRBD1. The trim removed 8 bases at V and 7 bases at J, leaving 12 bases unmatched. The CDR3 has 15 residues. In germline, CDR1 is LNHDA, CDR2 SQIVND (reference sequence). CDR3 amino acids: CASLAQGARVGELFF. The DNA of the CDR3 is TGTGCCAGTCTCGCCCAGGGGGCTCGGGTCGGGGAGCTGTTTTTT. Full variable domain (missing parts from reference TRBV19 and TRBJ2-2): DGGITQSPKYLFRKEGQNVTLSCEQNLNHDAMYWYRQDPGQGLRLIYYSQIVNDFQKGDIAEGYSVSREKKESFPLTVTSAQKNPTAFYLCASLAQGARVGELFFGEGSRLTVL.

This chain links TRBV6-2 or TRBV6-3 with TRBJ2-1; 7 positions match TRBD2. The V gene's germline CDR1 is MNHEY and CDR2 SVGEGT. This CDR3 spans 14 amino acids. V lost 4 bases to trimming and J lost 2 bases; unmatched junction nucleotides: 2. The CDR3: CASSLGTTYNEQFF. In DNA form, the CDR3 reads TGTGCCAGCAGTTTGGGGACTACCTACAATGAGCAGTTCTTC.

V and J are TRBV19 and TRBJ1-5; D is undetermined. Trimming removed 3 bases at V and 0 bases at J, with 12 bases between. The CDR3 has 16 residues. Germline V CDR1 and CDR2: LNHDA, SQIVND (reference sequence). CDR3 in amino acids: CASSMLATYSNQPQHF. CDR3 sequence (DNA): TGTGCCAGTAGTATGTTGGCGACTTATAGCAATCAGCCCCAGCATTTT.

The chain couples TRBV24-1 to TRBJ1-6, with 7 bases fitting TRBD1. Unmatched junction bases numbered 11, after V lost 4 bases and J lost 0 bases. The CDR3 runs 19 residues. Germline CDR1 reads KGHDR; CDR2 reads SFDVKD. In DNA, the CDR3 is TGTGCCACCAGTGACTCCGACAGGGCCGGGCTCTCCTATAATTCACCCCTCCACTTT. Its protein is CATSDSDRAGLSYNSPLHF.

The chain uses TRBV15 and TRBJ1-4, with TRBD1 identical over 9 bases. CDR3 size: 16 residues. J gave up 7 bases and V 5 bases, and 11 bases lay outside the gene matches. Germline CDR1 reads LNHNV; CDR2 reads YYDKDF (reference sequence). The CDR3 coding sequence is TGTGCCACCAGCCGAAGAATTACAGGGGGCGGTGAAAAACTGTTTTTT. Translated: CATSRRITGGGEKLFF.

This rearrangement joins TRBV7-2 to TRBJ2-1; 8 bases are shared with TRBD2. The V segment lost 5 bases and the J segment 4 bases; nucleotides outside the gene matches: 10. The CDR3 consists of 16 residues. Germline V gene lookup returns CDR1 SGHTA and CDR2 FQGNSA. The CDR3 is CASSVGAGVDYNEQFF. The DNA for the CDR3 is TGTGCCAGCAGCGTAGGAGCGGGGGTGGATTACAATGAGCAGTTCTTC.

The chain links TRBV19 to TRBJ2-7, with a tentative D call TRBD1 (6 bases). The CDR3 covers 14 residues. The germline CDR1 and CDR2 sequences are LNHDA and SQIVND (reference sequence). The V and J ends lost 6 bases and 4 bases respectively, with 16 bases between them. The CDR3 DNA reads TGTGCCAGTAGGGAGACAGGATCAGTGTACGAGCAGTACTTC. This gives the protein CASRETGSVYEQYF.

The genes are TRBV10-3 and TRBJ2-7; perhaps TRBD2 as D (7 bases). Trimming removed 8 bases from V and 3 bases from J, with 14 bases in between. Germline V gene data show CDR1 as ENHRY and CDR2 as SYGVKD. CDR3 length equals 13 residues. The CDR3 DNA follows: TGTGCCATCGGGGGCGGGGGTCTCTACGAGCAGTACTTC. This translates into CAIGGGGLYEQYF.

The chain has TRBV5-1 and TRBJ2-7, with a possible D match to TRBD2 (6 bases). Germline V gives CDR1 SGHRS, CDR2 YFSETQ. The CDR3 has 15 residues. V was clipped by 5 bases and J by 0 bases, with 15 bases between them. CDR3 DNA sequence: TGCGCCAGCAGTTCCGGGACTGGAAGCTCCTACGAGCAGTACTTC. As protein: CASSSGTGSSYEQYF.

This chain uses TRBV11-2 with TRBJ1-6, with 8 positions matching TRBD1. In germline, CDR1 is SGHAT, CDR2 FQNNGV. V shed 5 bases and J 7 bases; nucleotides not matched to a gene: 4. The CDR3 sequence is 14 residues long. The CDR3 nucleotides read TGTGCCAGCAGCCCCGACAGGGGAAATTCACCCCTCCACTTT. Residues: CASSPDRGNSPLHF.

The chain combines TRBV27 with TRBJ1-3, with unresolved D. Germline CDR1 and CDR2: MNHEY and SMNVEV (reference sequence). The CDR3 contains 16 residues. The V end lost 0 bases, the J end lost 2 bases, and 11 bases lay between the germline ends. CDR3 nucleotide sequence: TGTGCCAGCAGTTTATCTCGGGATTTGGCTGGAAACACCATATATTTT. Encoded protein: CASSLSRDLAGNTIYF.

The gene calls are TRBV30 and TRBJ1-6; D remains unclear. CDR1 is GTSNPN and CDR2 is SVGIG in the germline V gene (reference sequence). V was shortened by 1 base and J by 10 bases, with 14 bases between the two germline ends. CDR3 length: 14 residues. CDR3 in DNA: TGTGCCTGGAGTGGACTGTCCGGGATGTCACCCCTCCACTTT. Protein sequence: CAWSGLSGMSPLHF.

This clone has just a few counts. The chain carries TRBV30 and TRBJ1-1; TRBD1 might be the D (5 bases). Germline-derived CDR1 and CDR2 are GTSNPN and SVGIG (reference sequence). V shed 2 bases and J shed 2 bases, with 12 bases lying between them. This CDR3 is built from 14 residues. The CDR3 region has the DNA TGTGCCTGGAGTACCAGACAGCTAAACACTGAAGCTTTCTTT. This encodes CAWSTRQLNTEAFF.

The CDR3 is CASSKGGGDEKLFF. CDR3 DNA sequence: TGTGCCAGCAGCAAAGGGGGCGGAGATGAAAAACTGTTTTTT. The chain recombines TRBV7-9 with TRBJ1-4, with TRBD1 matching 7 bases. Losses at the gene ends were 5 bases for V and 6 bases for J; bases not matched to a gene: 6. The CDR3 is made up of 14 amino acids. CDR1 SEHNR and CDR2 FQNEAQ come from the germline V gene (reference sequence).

The genes are TRBV14 and TRBJ2-7; D is undetermined. The CDR3 loop spans 14 amino acids. Germline CDR1 SGHDN, CDR2 FVKESK. The germline V and J ends were trimmed by 1 base and 3 bases, with 10 bases remaining between them. In nucleotides, the CDR3 is TGTGCCAGCAGCCAAGGGCTAGGCGTCTACGAGCAGTACTTC. It yields the protein CASSQGLGVYEQYF. Variable domain in full (rest from reference TRBV14 and TRBJ2-7): EAGVTQFPSHSVIEKGQTVTLRCDPISGHDNLYWYRRVMGKEIKFLLHFVKESKQDESGMPNNRFLAERTGGTYSTLKVQPAELEDSGVYFCASSQGLGVYEQYFGPGTRLTVT.

The chain joins TRBV5-1 to TRBJ2-7; 8 bases fit TRBD2. The CDR3 is 15 amino acids. V shed 1 base and J 5 bases; nucleotides not matched to a gene: 8. CDR1 and CDR2 from the germline V gene are SGHRS and YFSETQ. The CDR3 loop reads CASSLKLGGADEQYF. The DNA of the CDR3 is TGCGCCAGCAGCTTGAAACTCGGGGGGGCCGACGAGCAGTACTTC.

The rearrangement uses TRBV28 and TRBJ2-3; maybe TRBD1 (6 bases). Germline CDR1 and CDR2: MDHEN and SYDVKM. This CDR3 has 14 residues. The germline V and J ends were trimmed by 6 bases and 1 base, with 11 bases remaining between them. Written as DNA, the CDR3 is TGTGCCAGCAGCCAGGGGTGGGGCACAGATACGCAGTATTTT. Amino acids: CASSQGWGTDTQYF.

V usage is TRBV28 and J usage is TRBJ2-3; 15 positions agree with TRBD2. The CDR3 extends over 15 amino acids. V trimming: 4 bases; J trimming: 7 bases; junction bases outside the gene matches: 3. Germline CDR1 reads MDHEN; CDR2 reads SYDVKM. The CDR3 DNA reads TGTGCCAGCAGTTATGGACTAGCGGGAGGGTATACGCAGTATTTT. Encoded protein: CASSYGLAGGYTQYF.

Here the CDR3 reads CASSSGGGNTIYF. The CDR3 DNA sequence: TGCGCCAGCAGCTCAGGGGGTGGAAACACCATATATTTT. The rearrangement links TRBV5-1 to TRBJ1-3, with 7 positions matching TRBD1. After removal of 3 bases from V and 3 bases from J, the junction contained 0 bases not matched to a gene. This CDR3 contains 13 residues. In germline, CDR1 is SGHRS, CDR2 YFSETQ.

This chain joins TRBV5-4 and TRBJ2-2, with D perhaps TRBD2 (5 bases). The V gene lost 0 bases and the J gene lost 0 bases, with 6 bases spanning the gap. The CDR3 runs 15 residues. The germline V gene encodes CDR1 SGHNT and CDR2 YYREEE (reference sequence). CDR3 loop: CASSLGGSNTGELFF. The CDR3 DNA follows: TGTGCCAGCAGCTTGGGCGGGTCGAACACCGGGGAGCTGTTTTTT.

The V and J genes are TRBV3-1 (or the pseudogene TRBV3-2) and TRBJ2-1; D not resolved. V was trimmed by 4 bases and J by 8 bases, leaving 15 bases between them. Germline V gene sequence: CDR1 LGHDT, CDR2 YNNKEL (reference sequence). The CDR3 is 14 amino acids. The CDR3 is CASSPVVSSDEQFF. CDR3 in DNA: TGTGCCAGCAGCCCCGTTGTTAGCTCGGATGAGCAGTTCTTC.